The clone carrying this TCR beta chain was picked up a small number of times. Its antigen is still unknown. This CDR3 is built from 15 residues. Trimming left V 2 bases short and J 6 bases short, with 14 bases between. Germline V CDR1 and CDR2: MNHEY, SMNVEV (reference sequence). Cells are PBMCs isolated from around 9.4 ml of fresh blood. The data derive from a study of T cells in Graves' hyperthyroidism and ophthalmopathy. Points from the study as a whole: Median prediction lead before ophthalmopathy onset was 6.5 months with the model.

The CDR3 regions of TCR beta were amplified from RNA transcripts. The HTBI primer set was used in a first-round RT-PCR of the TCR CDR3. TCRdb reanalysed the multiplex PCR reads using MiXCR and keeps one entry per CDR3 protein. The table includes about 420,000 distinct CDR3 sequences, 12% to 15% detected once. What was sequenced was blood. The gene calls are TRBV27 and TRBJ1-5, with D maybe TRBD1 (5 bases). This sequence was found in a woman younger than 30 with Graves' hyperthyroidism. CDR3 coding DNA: TGTGCCAGCAGTTTAAGTCGGGGGACGGGTCAGCCCCAGCATTTT. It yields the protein CASSLSRGTGQPQHF.